These 5 T cell receptor beta chains came from one sample sequenced in a study of cytomegalovirus exposure and HLA in healthy donors. In the PCR, 60 Vbeta and 13 Jbeta primers were used. Method: immunoSEQ multiplex PCR; TCRdb's copy keeps in-frame clones and lacks some. The data contain some 200,000 clones, roughly three quarters of them singletons. Sample: PBMCs. Receptors originate from a woman between 50 and 59 years old in good health and CMV-seronegative.

The chain has TRBV10-1 and TRBJ2-1; D unclear. Per germline, CDR1 WNHNN and CDR2 SYGVQD (reference sequence). V shed 0 bases and J shed 3 bases, with 6 bases lying between them. This CDR3 spans 14 amino acids. CDR3 amino acids: CASSESLSYNEQFF. CDR3 DNA: TGCGCCAGCAGTGAGTCGCTCAGCTACAATGAGCAGTTCTTC.

The rearrangement links TRBV10-3 to TRBJ2-3; 8 nucleotides agree with TRBD1. Germline V gene sequence: CDR1 ENHRY, CDR2 SYGVKD. J gave up 0 bases and V 2 bases, and 7 bases lay outside the gene matches. The CDR3 sequence is 17 residues long. The CDR3 DNA reads as TGTGCCATCAGTGAGGGGCGACAGGGGTCGAGCACAGATACGCAGTATTTT. Translation gives CAISEGRQGSSTDTQYF.

The V and J genes are TRBV9 and TRBJ2-7, with D tentatively TRBD2 (5 bases). The CDR3 has 15 amino acids. The germline V and J ends were trimmed by 0 bases and 1 base, with 11 bases remaining between them. The V gene's germline CDR1 is SGDLS and CDR2 YYNGEE. CDR3 coding DNA: TGTGCCAGCAGCGTAGATTCGGGGTGGTCCTACGAGCAGTACTTC. It specifies CASSVDSGWSYEQYF.

The genes are TRBV6-5 and TRBJ1-1; D not certain. Trimming shortened V by 2 bases and J by 6 bases, and 13 bases separated the two germline ends. In germline, CDR1 is MNHEY, CDR2 SVGAGI. CDR3 length equals 14 residues. The chain's CDR3 is CASSYAGREPEAFF. CDR3 sequence (DNA): TGTGCCAGCAGTTACGCGGGGAGGGAGCCTGAAGCTTTCTTT.

The rearrangement uses TRBV4-3 and TRBJ1-2, with a possible D match to TRBD1 (6 bases). Trimming took off 1 base at V and 11 bases at J, with 11 bases between the two ends. Germline V gene lookup returns CDR1 LGHNA and CDR2 YSLEER. The CDR3 sequence is 12 residues long. In DNA, the CDR3 is TGCGCCAGCAGCCAAGGGGGACAAAGGTACACCTTC. Translation gives CASSQGGQRYTF.